Below, 23 T cell receptor beta chains from the same sample are listed, as sequenced in a study of shared clonotypes between healthy human individuals. Data came from immunoSEQ multiplex PCR; TCRdb stores just in-frame clones and leaves some out. This sample has about 2.4 million clones; approximately 94% occur once, and the top ten carry approximately 0.37%. The specimen sequenced was naive CD4+ T cells from PBMCs. Documented subset: CD45RA+ positively selected. The receptors shown here come from a man between 18 and 35 years old in good health. Some clones in this sample may be carry-over from other donors' samples.

CDR3 DNA sequence: TGTGCCAGCAGCGAGGCAGGGGGCTATGGCTACACCTTC. Translated: CASSEAGGYGYTF. The gene calls are TRBV9 and TRBJ1-2; 7 bases are shared with TRBD1. Unmatched junction bases numbered 3, after V lost 3 bases and J lost 4 bases. This CDR3 has 13 residues. Germline V gene sequence: CDR1 SGDLS, CDR2 YYNGEE.

The table lists this clone with a few counts. V is TRBV30 and J is TRBJ1-4; unclear D gene. CDR3 length: 13 amino acids. Trimming removed 1 base from V and 8 bases from J, with 11 bases in between. Germline V lookup: CDR1 GTSNPN, CDR2 SVGIG (reference sequence). CDR3: CAWSGQSREKLFF. CDR3 in DNA: TGTGCCTGGAGTGGTCAATCCCGGGAAAAACTGTTTTTT.

The gene calls are TRBV5-3 and TRBJ1-4; TRBD1 aligns across 7 bases. TRBV5-3 is an open reading frame whose function is uncertain. V lost 3 bases, J lost 5 bases, and 19 bases stayed unmatched. CDR3 size: 19 residues. CDR3 amino acids: CARSSRRQGTREGNEKLFF. In nucleotides, the CDR3 is TGTGCCAGAAGCTCCCGTCGACAGGGAACCCGTGAGGGGAATGAAAAACTGTTTTTT.

The CDR3 nucleotides are TGTGCCAGCAGCTTATGGGCCAGGGCCTACAATGAGCAGTTCTTC. Amino acid sequence: CASSLWARAYNEQFF. The chain employs TRBV7-2 and TRBJ2-1, with D tentatively TRBD1 (5 bases). The length of the CDR3 is 15 residues. Germline lookup yields CDR1 SGHTA and CDR2 FQGNSA. V was cut by 2 bases and J by 2 bases, with 10 bases left in between. Using reference TRBV7-2 and TRBJ2-1 for the parts outside the CDR3, the full variable domain is GAGVSQSPSNKVTEKGKDVELRCDPISGHTALYWYRQSLGQGLEFLIYFQGNSAPDKSGLPSDRFSAERTGGSVSTLTIQRTQQEDSAVYLCASSLWARAYNEQFFGPGTRLTVL.

This chain uses TRBV29-1 with TRBJ2-2; 9 bases agree with TRBD1. This CDR3 is built from 14 residues. Germline-derived CDR1 and CDR2 are SQVTM and ANQGSEA. The chain's CDR3 is CTKKDRGFTGELFF. In nucleotides, the CDR3 is TGCACCAAGAAGGACAGGGGATTCACCGGGGAGCTGTTTTTT.

The chain recombines TRBV6-5 with TRBJ1-4; possibly TRBD1 for D (6 bases). Germline-derived CDR1 and CDR2 are MNHEY and SVGAGI. Trimming left V 5 bases short and J 14 bases short, with 18 bases between. The CDR3 is 13 residues long. The CDR3, as DNA: TGTGCCAGCAGTCACCGGGCAGGGGCGGTGCTGTTTTTT. Translation gives CASSHRAGAVLFF.

J is TRBJ2-5 and V is TRBV11-2; D ambiguous. Germline CDR1 is SGHAT and CDR2 is FQNNGV. The CDR3 is 13 amino acids. Trimming pared 3 bases from V and 7 bases from J, leaving 12 bases between. This CDR3 is CASSFPVVGTQYF. In DNA, the CDR3 is TGTGCCAGCAGCTTCCCCGTTGTAGGGACCCAGTACTTC.

The J gene is TRBJ2-2, the V gene TRBV10-1; TRBD2 matches at 13 bases. The CDR3 length is 15 residues. Trimming removed 9 bases from V and 5 bases from J; junction bases left unmatched: 6. The germline CDR1 and CDR2 sequences are WNHNN and SYGVQD (reference sequence). The chain's CDR3 is CARVTSGRRTGELFF. The CDR3 coding sequence is TGCGCCAGAGTGACTAGCGGGAGGAGGACCGGGGAGCTGTTTTTT.

The chain links TRBV7-2 to TRBJ2-3; 8 nucleotides line up with TRBD2. The CDR3 covers 15 residues. Germline V lookup: CDR1 SGHTA, CDR2 FQGNSA. The junction had 7 bases not matched to a gene; V was cut back by 3 bases and J by 5 bases. The CDR3 is CASSFAGGRGDTQYF. The DNA for the CDR3 is TGTGCCAGCAGCTTTGCGGGAGGAAGGGGAGATACGCAGTATTTT.

This rearrangement joins TRBV7-6 to TRBJ1-2, with D tentatively TRBD1 (5 bases). The V end was cut by 5 bases, the J end by 6 bases, with 13 bases between. Germline loops: CDR1 SGHVS, CDR2 FNYEAQ. The CDR3 consists of 13 residues. CDR3 nucleotide sequence: TGTGCCAGCAGCCCCCCGGGGGGTGATGGCTACACCTTC. Protein product: CASSPPGGDGYTF.

The chain recombines TRBV5-1 with TRBJ2-1, with a possible D match to TRBD2 (7 bases). This CDR3 is 14 amino acids long. V was pared by 1 base and J by 12 bases, with 17 bases between. CDR1 is SGHRS, CDR2 YFSETQ, per germline. The CDR3 region is CASSLPGGLARQFF. Here the CDR3 DNA reads TGCGCCAGCAGCTTGCCGGGGGGCCTCGCAAGGCAGTTCTTC.

This clone turned up a few times. The chain is built from TRBV7-6 and TRBJ2-7; D possibly corresponds to TRBD1 (5 bases). Germline V gene data show CDR1 as SGHVS and CDR2 as FNYEAQ. The length of the CDR3 is 13 residues. V was shortened by 1 base and J by 6 bases, with 10 bases between the two germline ends. The CDR3: CASSLGGSVEQYF. The CDR3 bases are TGTGCCAGCAGCTTAGGGGGCTCTGTCGAGCAGTACTTC. Variable domain in full (rest from reference TRBV7-6 and TRBJ2-7): GAGVSQSPRYKVTKRGQDVALRCDPISGHVSLYWYRQALGQGPEFLTYFNYEAQQDKSGLPNDRFSAERPEGSISTLTIQRTEQRDSAMYRCASSLGGSVEQYFGPGTRLTVT.

The chain's CDR3 is CASSPSYVAGGYNEQFF. The CDR3 DNA reads as TGTGCCAGCTCACCCTCATATGTTGCGGGAGGGTACAATGAGCAGTTCTTC. The J gene is TRBJ2-1, the V gene TRBV18, with TRBD2 identical over 9 bases. Germline V lookup: CDR1 KGHSH, CDR2 LQKENI. This CDR3 comprises 17 residues. The V and J ends lost 3 bases and 4 bases, in that order; junction bases with no gene match: 10.

This chain links TRBV4-3 with TRBJ1-2, with 8 bases fitting TRBD1. Germline loops: CDR1 LGHNA, CDR2 YSLEER. The CDR3 contains 18 residues. V gave up 2 bases and J gave up 2 bases; unmatched junction bases: 13. CDR3 coding DNA: TGCGCCAGCAGCCAAAGGGCCCAATCGTGGACAGGGAACTATGGCTACACCTTC. Amino acids: CASSQRAQSWTGNYGYTF.

V is TRBV28 and J is TRBJ2-4; maybe TRBD2 (6 bases). CDR3 length: 16 residues. Trimming stripped 5 bases from V and 2 bases from J, with 16 bases between. Germline CDR1 is MDHEN and CDR2 is SYDVKM. The chain's CDR3 is CASSIRRAGTKNIQYF. CDR3 DNA sequence: TGTGCCAGCAGTATAAGGAGGGCCGGTACCAAAAACATTCAGTACTTC. Full variable domain (rest looked up from reference TRBV28 and TRBJ2-4): DVKVTQSSRYLVKRTGEKVFLECVQDMDHENMFWYRQDPGLGLRLIYFSYDVKMKEKGDIPEGYSVSREKKERFSLILESASTNQTSMYLCASSIRRAGTKNIQYFGAGTRLSVL.

The gene calls are TRBV6-6 and TRBJ2-6, with D possibly matching TRBD2 (6 bases). The germline V gene has CDR1 MNHNY and CDR2 SVGAGI (reference sequence). The CDR3 is 11 residues long. V lost 7 bases and J 15 bases, leaving 13 bases between the germline ends. The CDR3 reads CASTTKEGLTF. DNA of the CDR3: TGTGCCAGCACCACGAAGGAGGGCCTGACTTTC.

This chain links TRBV7-2 with TRBJ1-3; D remains ambiguous. Germline V gene lookup returns CDR1 SGHTA and CDR2 FQGNSA. Trimming pared 2 bases from V and 0 bases from J, leaving 17 bases between. The length of the CDR3 is 18 residues. CDR3 bases: TGTGCCAGCAGCTTAAACCTTGTAGGGCTCTACTCTGGAAACACCATATATTTT. It translates to CASSLNLVGLYSGNTIYF. Using reference TRBV7-2 and TRBJ1-3 for the parts outside the CDR3, the full variable domain is GAGVSQSPSNKVTEKGKDVELRCDPISGHTALYWYRQSLGQGLEFLIYFQGNSAPDKSGLPSDRFSAERTGGSVSTLTIQRTQQEDSAVYLCASSLNLVGLYSGNTIYFGEGSWLTVV.

The chain joins TRBV29-1 to TRBJ2-3; D gene ambiguous. Per the germline V gene, CDR1 is SQVTM and CDR2 is ANQGSEA. V gave up 4 bases and J gave up 0 bases, with 8 bases separating them. The CDR3 has 13 amino acids. CDR3 region: CSVAGQSTDTQYF. The CDR3, as DNA: TGCAGCGTTGCGGGCCAGAGCACAGATACGCAGTATTTT.

The chain combines TRBV5-5 with TRBJ2-3; D is unresolved. V was pared by 3 bases and J by 1 base, with 12 bases between. The germline gives CDR1 SGHKS, CDR2 YYEKEE (reference sequence). The CDR3 is 15 residues long. CDR3 sequence: CASSSLGGGTDTQYF. The CDR3 coding sequence is TGTGCCAGCAGCTCCCTGGGCGGTGGCACAGATACGCAGTATTTT.

Details on this clone: The sample holds other DNA sequences that translate to the same CDR3. The chain recombines TRBV20-1 with TRBJ2-1, with TRBD1 as a possible D gene (6 bases). The germline V and J ends were trimmed by 5 bases and 8 bases, with 10 bases remaining between them. There are 11 residues in the CDR3. Germline CDR1 and CDR2: DFQATT and SNEGSKA (reference sequence). CDR3 nucleotide sequence: TGCAGTGCTTCGGACAGCCATGAGCAGTTCTTC. Translation gives CSASDSHEQFF.

Of note for this clone: One end of the junction varies from germline; a read error may be responsible. The chain employs TRBV6-6 and TRBJ2-5; 10 bases are shared with TRBD2. The CDR3 has 16 amino acids. CDR1 is MNHNY and CDR2 is SVGAGI in the germline V gene (reference sequence). The CDR3 nucleotides are TGTGCCAGCAGTCGATCCGGGACTAGCGTTAAAGAGGCCCAGTACTTC. Translating gives CASSRSGTSVKEAQYF.

The chain uses TRBV27 and TRBJ2-7, with a tentative D call TRBD1 (5 bases). The V end lost 6 bases, the J end lost 4 bases, and 16 bases lay between the germline ends. The germline V gene has CDR1 MNHEY and CDR2 SMNVEV (reference sequence). There are 14 residues in the CDR3. This chain's CDR3 is CASSPGRTPYEQYF. DNA of the CDR3: TGTGCCAGCAGCCCCGGTCGGACACCTTACGAGCAGTACTTC.

This clone occurred a few times. The DNA for the CDR3 is TGTGCCAGCAAAGGTTCTTTGAACACTGAAGCTTTCTTT. Translation: CASKGSLNTEAFF. The gene calls are TRBV19 and TRBJ1-1; D unresolved. V shed 9 bases and J shed 0 bases, with 11 bases lying between them. The CDR3 consists of 13 residues. Germline lookup yields CDR1 LNHDA and CDR2 SQIVND (reference sequence). Together with reference TRBV19 and TRBJ1-1, the CDR3 gives the full variable domain: DGGITQSPKYLFRKEGQNVTLSCEQNLNHDAMYWYRQDPGQGLRLIYYSQIVNDFQKGDIAEGYSVSREKKESFPLTVTSAQKNPTAFYLCASKGSLNTEAFFGQGTRLTVV.